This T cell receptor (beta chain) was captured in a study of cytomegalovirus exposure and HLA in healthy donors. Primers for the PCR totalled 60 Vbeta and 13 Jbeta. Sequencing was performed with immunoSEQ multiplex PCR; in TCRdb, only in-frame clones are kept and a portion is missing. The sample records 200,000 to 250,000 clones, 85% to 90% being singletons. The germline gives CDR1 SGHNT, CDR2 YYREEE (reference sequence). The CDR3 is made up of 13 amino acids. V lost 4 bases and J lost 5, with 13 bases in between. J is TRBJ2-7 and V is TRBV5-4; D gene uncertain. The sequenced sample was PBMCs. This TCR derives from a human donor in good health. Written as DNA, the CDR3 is TGTGCCAGCAGCCTGGAGAGAGAAGACGAGCAGTACTTC. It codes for CASSLEREDEQYF.